Given below is one TCR beta chain in context. This receptor's antigen is unknown. Base qualities are missing; no much larger clone stands one base away. The data derive from a study of blood T cell repertoires in COVID-19 (dated by TCRdb to 2018 to 2021). Study-wide context: The collaborator samples originated in the United States, Italy and Spain and spanned the acute and convalescent phases of COVID-19. The material from the prospective study consisted of cDNA or gDNA derived from T cells, B-cell-depleted T cells, or PBMCs. Deeply sampled blood TCRbeta repertoires from subjects exposed to, actively infected with, or recovered from COVID-19 were included in the dataset. The repertoires were released in a freely available public database meant as a resource for research on the immune response to SARS-CoV-2. The samples were drawn from two sources: the first 160 participants of the ongoing ImmuneRACE study, and 1,000 to 1,500 subjects contributed by 6 global collaborators. The sample metadata nearly always contained a de-identified subject ID, COVID-19 status, age in years and sex. HLA class I and class II types, where available, came from metadata supplied by the sample provider rather than from assay-based typing. Study-wide conclusions, independent of this receptor: The quantity of clinical and demographic metadata differed by source and by participant and was supplied without curation.

Whole blood was collected in K2EDTA tubes by collaborating institutions according to the institutions' own protocols. For TCRbeta analysis, collaborators shipped samples in one of three forms: frozen whole blood, isolated PBMCs, or DNA extracted from either of those sample types. The immunoSEQ Assay, a bias-controlled multiplex PCR, was used to amplify TCRbeta CDR3 regions from genomic DNA. For the original study's pipeline: Within the assay, amplification of reference gene primers was used to estimate how many nucleated cells each sample contained. To quantify the absolute abundance of each unique TCRbeta CDR3 rearrangement, sequence reads were collapsed and filtered. For each sample, productive Simpson clonality was calculated as the square root of Simpson's diversity index over productive rearrangements. TCRdb obtained this table from immuneACCESS and retained in-frame rearrangements with V and J assigned. These tables miss some clones; where compared with another copy, unresolved V genes account for less than half of the shortfall, and the remainder is unexplained. V and J calls and clone size are those listed in that table; D and trimming were worked out from the DNA. For this sample there are about 230,000 clones; roughly 84% appear just once. The ten top clones hold around 18% of the sample.

V loses 3 bases of germline sequence and J loses 10 bases, and the interval between the two ends is 14 bases. The CDR3 starts with the cysteine, ends with the phenylalanine, and has 14 residues. Only CDR3 DNA remains: 42 bases, in frame from the first base. Based on the germline V gene, the CDR1 and CDR2 sequences are SGHTS and YDEGEE. Recombination connected TRBV5-8 to TRBJ1-6; no D gene is confidently identified. This receptor was identified in an elderly woman with active or convalescent COVID-19. The sequencing input was peripheral blood. The CDR3 region: CASSSLNPGSPLHF. Read as DNA, the sequence is TGTGCCAGCAGCTCTTTAAACCCGGGGTCACCCCTCCACTTT.